The clone carrying this T cell receptor (beta chain) was counted a few times. Primers used in a second PCR of roughly 6 to 11 cycles were a sample-barcoded 5' primer and a J-beta primer mix. Every sample gave at least 2.5 million paired-end reads containing CDR3. From the 5' RACE reads, TCRdb called clonotypes with MiXCR, one entry per CDR3 protein. The repertoire consists of about 650,000 distinct CDR3 sequences, with approximately 31% occurring once and the leading ten covering approximately 15%. Healthy individuals of Caucasian origin from Russia, aged about 6 to 100, served as donors. This specimen belongs to a study of blood T cells in healthy people across ages. Trimming removed 5 bases at V and 8 bases at J, with 15 bases between. Germline CDR1 and CDR2: MRHNA and SNTAGT. The CDR3 spans 13 residues.

Sequenced sample: blood. This clonotype originated in a woman of 80 years or more in good health. This chain joins TRBV6-4 and TRBJ1-2; D not certain. The CDR3, as DNA: TGTGCCAGCAGTTCAACCAGCGTGGGAGGCTACACCTTC. This sequence encodes CASSSTSVGGYTF.